This T cell receptor beta chain was profiled in a study of Graves' ophthalmopathy and Graves' hyperthyroidism. V gave up 3 bases and J gave up 7 bases, with 9 bases separating them. CDR3 length: 12 residues. Germline CDR1 MNHEY, CDR2 SMNVEV (reference sequence). Active ophthalmopathy (CAS at least 3, NOSPECS at least 4), lasting under 3 months. Certain patients, namely those with other autoimmune diseases, uncontrolled infections, pregnancy or lactation, were excluded. Someone took the PBMCs out of less than 11 ml of fresh peripheral blood. RNA transcripts served as template for amplifying TCR beta CDR3 sequences. The authors performed first-round RT-PCR with HTBI primers and then a second-round multiplex PCR. One entry per CDR3 protein results from TCRdb running MiXCR on the multiplex PCR reads. The sample consists of about 500,000 distinct CDR3 sequences, approximately 15% of them appearing once.

Findings and limits, study-wide: Sensitivity reached less than 71% and specificity under 85% when the model predicted ophthalmopathy progression.

This clonotype has a count of ten or more. Its target is unknown. The rearrangement links TRBV27 to TRBJ2-5; D perhaps matches TRBD2 (5 bases). Material for sequencing was blood. The origin of this receptor is a woman aged 25-40 years with Graves' ophthalmopathy. CDR3 sequence reads: CASSLPGRTQYF. As DNA, the CDR3 is TGTGCCAGCAGTTTGCCTGGGAGGACCCAGTACTTC.